In this sample, the clone carrying this T cell receptor beta chain turned up many times. This entry belongs to a study of T cells after yellow fever vaccination. Each CDR3 protein gets one entry after TCRdb re-called the 5' RACE reads with MiXCR. The profile covers some 240,000 distinct CDR3 sequences, with roughly 3.3% appearing a single time and 3.2% taken by the ten largest. From germline, CDR1 is SGHRS and CDR2 YFSETQ. After removal of 7 bases from V and 8 bases from J, the junction contained 10 bases not matched to a gene. The CDR3 covers 13 residues. The sequenced sample was CD4+ T cells sorted from PBMCs, obtained 10 days after the yellow fever booster vaccination. The origin of this receptor is a man between 18 and 35 years old who received the YFV17D yellow fever vaccine. This chain uses TRBV5-1 with TRBJ2-5; 8 bases are a match to TRBD1. CDR3 region: CASSAGQVDTQYF. The DNA of the CDR3 is TGCGCCAGCTCCGCGGGACAGGTAGACACCCAGTACTTC.